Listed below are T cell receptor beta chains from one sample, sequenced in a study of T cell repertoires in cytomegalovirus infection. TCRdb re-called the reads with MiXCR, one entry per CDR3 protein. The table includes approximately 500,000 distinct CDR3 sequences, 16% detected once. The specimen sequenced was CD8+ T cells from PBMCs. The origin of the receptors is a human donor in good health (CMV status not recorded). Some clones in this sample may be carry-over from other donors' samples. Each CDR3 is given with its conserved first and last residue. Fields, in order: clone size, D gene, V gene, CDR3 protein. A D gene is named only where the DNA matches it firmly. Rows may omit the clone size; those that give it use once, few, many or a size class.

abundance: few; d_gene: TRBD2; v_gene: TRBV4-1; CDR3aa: CASSRGLAGDNEQFF
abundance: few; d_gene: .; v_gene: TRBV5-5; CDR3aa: CASSPYREVYEQYF
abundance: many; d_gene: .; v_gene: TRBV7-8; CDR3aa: CASTSNQPQHF
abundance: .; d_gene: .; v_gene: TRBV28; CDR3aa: CASTLDRGENTIYF
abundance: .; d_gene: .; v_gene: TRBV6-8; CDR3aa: CASSWTDGGNQPQHF
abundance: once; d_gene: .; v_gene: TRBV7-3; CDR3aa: CASSLNDYTADTQYF
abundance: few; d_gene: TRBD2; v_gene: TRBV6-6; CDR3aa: CASLEGLSFYEQYF
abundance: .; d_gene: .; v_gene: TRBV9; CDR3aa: CASSVNRRGPNTGELFF
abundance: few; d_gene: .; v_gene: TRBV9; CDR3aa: CASSSTGLGELFF
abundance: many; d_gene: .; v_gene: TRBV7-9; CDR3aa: CASSLGRRGENRYGYTF
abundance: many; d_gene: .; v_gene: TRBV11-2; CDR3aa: CASSLVIRANSPLHF
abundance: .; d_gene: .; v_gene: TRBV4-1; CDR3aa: CASSQMDSNYGYTF
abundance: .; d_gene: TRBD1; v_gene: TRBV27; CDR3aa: CATRQVGTGNQPQHF
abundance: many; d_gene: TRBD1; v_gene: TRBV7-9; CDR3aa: CATGGTARNTEAFF
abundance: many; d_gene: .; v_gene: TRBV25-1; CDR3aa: CASSESGGYSNQPQHF
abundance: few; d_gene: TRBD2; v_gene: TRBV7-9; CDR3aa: CASSLSSGRDPEQFF